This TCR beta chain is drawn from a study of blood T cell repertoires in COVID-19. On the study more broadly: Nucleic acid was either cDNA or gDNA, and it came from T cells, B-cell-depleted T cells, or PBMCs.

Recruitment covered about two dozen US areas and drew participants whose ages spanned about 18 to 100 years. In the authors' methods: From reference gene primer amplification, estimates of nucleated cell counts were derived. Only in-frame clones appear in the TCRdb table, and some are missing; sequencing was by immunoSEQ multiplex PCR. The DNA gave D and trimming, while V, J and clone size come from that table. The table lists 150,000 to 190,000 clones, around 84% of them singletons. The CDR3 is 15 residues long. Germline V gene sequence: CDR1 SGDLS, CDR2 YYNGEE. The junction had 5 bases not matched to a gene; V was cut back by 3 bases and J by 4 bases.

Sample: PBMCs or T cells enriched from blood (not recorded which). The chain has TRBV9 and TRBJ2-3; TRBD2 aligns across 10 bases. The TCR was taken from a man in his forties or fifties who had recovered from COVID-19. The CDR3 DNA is TGTGCCAGCAGCGGAAGCGGGGGGGCCGCAGATACGCAGTATTTT. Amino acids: CASSGSGGAADTQYF. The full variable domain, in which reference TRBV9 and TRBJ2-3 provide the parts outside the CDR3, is DSGVTQTPKHLITATGQRVTLRCSPRSGDLSVYWYQQSLDQGLQFLIQYYNGEERAKGNILERFSAQQFPDLHSELNLSSLELGDSALYFCASSGSGGAADTQYFGPGTRLTVL.